Reported below is one T cell receptor (beta chain). Trimming removed 2 bases from V and 5 bases from J; junction bases left unmatched: 3. In germline, CDR1 is SGHRS, CDR2 YFSETQ. The CDR3 contains 13 residues. The PCR made use of 60 Vbeta and 13 Jbeta primers. Produced via immunoSEQ multiplex PCR; TCRdb's table is partial and in-frame only. Here the sample spans about 180,000 clones, around 80% being singletons. These data originate in a study of cytomegalovirus exposure and HLA in healthy donors. Source material: PBMCs. The chain has TRBV5-1 and TRBJ1-2; 7 bases fit TRBD1. This sequence originates from a middle-aged man in good health and CMV-seronegative. CDR3 in DNA: TGCGCCAGCAGCTTCCAGGGGGGTTATGGCTACACCTTC. Its protein product is CASSFQGGYGYTF.